The rows below give T cell receptor beta chains drawn from one sample of a study of PD-1 blockade in classical Hodgkin lymphoma. Sequencing was performed with immunoSEQ multiplex PCR; in TCRdb, only in-frame clones are kept and a portion is missing. This table has approximately 41,000 clones, 55% to 80% appearing once. Specimen: peripheral blood mononuclear cells (PBMCs), collected before the fourth cycle of nivolumab. The receptors stem from a human donor with classical Hodgkin lymphoma. Each CDR3 is given with its conserved first and last residue. D genes are given only for firm matches. Clone size, where shown, is once, few, many, or a class for clones that have expanded.

V	J	D	size	CDR3	DNA
TRBV9	TRBJ2-6	-	-	CASSVGGAGANVLTF	TGTGCCAGCAGCGTAGGAGGGGCTGGGGCCAACGTCCTGACTTTC
TRBV6-6	TRBJ1-2	-	-	CASRGYGYTF	TGTGCCAGCAGGGGATATGGCTACACCTTC
TRBV28	TRBJ1-2	-	few	CASDSAGILDGYTF	TGTGCCAGCGATAGTGCAGGGATTTTGGATGGCTACACCTTC
TRBV4-2	TRBJ1-1	TRBD1	-	CASSPGQGNTEAFF	TGTGCCAGCAGCCCGGGACAGGGGAACACTGAAGCTTTCTTT
TRBV5-5	TRBJ1-2	-	-	CASSRDGNGYTF	TGTGCCAGCAGCCGGGACGGTAATGGCTACACCTTC
TRBV6-5	TRBJ2-7	TRBD1	few	CASSRTGGSYEQYF	TGTGCCAGCAGCCGGACAGGGGGCTCCTACGAGCAGTACTTC
TRBV20-1	TRBJ2-7	-	few	CSASVRSGQYF	TGCAGTGCTAGTGTTAGGAGTGGGCAGTACTTC
TRBV18	TRBJ2-1	TRBD2	medium-sized	CASSPSLADINEQFF	TGTGCCAGCTCACCCAGTCTAGCGGATATTAATGAGCAGTTCTTC
TRBV5-1	TRBJ1-2	-	-	CASSTLGTRNYGYTF	TGCGCCAGCAGTACCTTAGGGACCCGTAACTATGGCTACACCTTC
TRBV5-1	TRBJ2-7	TRBD1	-	CASRTGQGYNYEQYF	TGCGCCAGCAGAACGGGACAGGGGTATAACTACGAGCAGTACTTC
TRBV5-1	TRBJ1-2	-	once	CASSPGQTFYGYTF	TGCGCCAGCAGTCCCGGACAGACCTTCTATGGCTACACCTTC
TRBV19	TRBJ2-6	TRBD1	-	CASSIGGTGSGANVLTF	TGTGCCAGTAGTATAGGAGGGACAGGGTCTGGGGCCAACGTCCTGACTTTC
TRBV7-3	TRBJ2-3	TRBD2	once	CASSPGLQADTQYF	TGTGCCAGCAGCCCGGGACTACAAGCAGATACGCAGTATTTT
TRBV5-4	TRBJ2-3	-	-	CASSLDGGRSDTQYF	TGTGCCAGCAGCTTGGACGGAGGGAGGTCGGATACGCAGTATTTT
TRBV2	TRBJ1-2	-	-	CASSEEAPLYGYTF	TGTGCCAGCAGTGAAGAGGCCCCTCTATATGGCTACACCTTC
TRBV5-1	TRBJ2-1	-	few	CASSSFPAGENNEQFF	TGCGCCAGCAGCTCCTTCCCGGCAGGGGAGAACAATGAGCAGTTCTTC
TRBV4-3	TRBJ1-4	-	-	CASSQDKSLGKLFF	TGCGCCAGCAGCCAAGATAAGTCCCTAGGAAAACTGTTTTTT
TRBV28	TRBJ2-5	TRBD2	few	CASSLTSGGVVETQYF	TGTGCCAGCAGTTTAACTAGCGGGGGAGTTGTAGAGACCCAGTACTTC
TRBV19	TRBJ1-5	-	-	CASSMYEGLNQPQHF	TGTGCCAGTAGTATGTATGAAGGTCTCAATCAGCCCCAGCATTTT
TRBV11-2	TRBJ1-1	TRBD1	-	CASSSRQGAILAFF	TGTGCCAGCAGCTCACGACAGGGGGCAATCCTGGCTTTCTTT
TRBV5-1	TRBJ1-2	TRBD1	-	CASSLGSTGGSYGYTF	TGCGCCAGCAGCTTGGGGTCGACAGGGGGTAGCTATGGCTACACCTTC
TRBV28	TRBJ2-7	TRBD2	-	CASSPGGSGSFEQYF	TGTGCCAGCAGTCCGGGTGGTAGCGGGAGTTTCGAGCAGTACTTC
TRBV30	TRBJ1-5	-	-	CAWSLDGNQPQHF	TGTGCCTGGAGCCTGGACGGGAATCAGCCCCAGCATTTT
TRBV6-1	TRBJ2-7	TRBD2	-	CASSESRLAGLYEQYF	TGTGCCAGCAGTGAATCAAGGCTAGCGGGGCTCTACGAGCAGTACTTC
TRBV10-3	TRBJ1-2	TRBD1	-	CAISTGTDYGYTF	TGTGCCATCAGCACCGGGACAGACTATGGCTACACCTTC
TRBV4-3	TRBJ1-6	-	-	CASSQDPGTYLHF	TGCGCCAGCAGCCAAGATCCGGGAACCTACTTACACTTT
TRBV28	TRBJ1-4	TRBD1	once	CASSFNPGGANEKLFF	TGTGCCAGCAGTTTTAATCCAGGGGGCGCGAATGAAAAACTGTTTTTT
TRBV10-3	TRBJ1-2	-	once	CARAPAANYGYTF	TGTGCCAGGGCTCCGGCCGCTAACTATGGCTACACCTTC
TRBV6-1	TRBJ1-1	-	-	CASRLPSGWGTEAFF	TGTGCCAGCAGACTCCCCTCAGGGTGGGGGACTGAAGCTTTCTTT
TRBV5-1	TRBJ1-2	-	-	CASGEGNYGYTF	TGCGCCAGCGGGGAAGGGAACTATGGCTACACCTTC
TRBV19	TRBJ1-4	-	-	CASSPRGYEKLFF	TGTGCCAGTAGTCCGCGGGGGTATGAAAAACTGTTTTTT
TRBV18	TRBJ1-1	-	-	CASSPAPGRDTEAFF	TGTGCCAGCTCACCAGCCCCGGGGAGAGACACTGAAGCTTTCTTT
TRBV2	TRBJ2-1	-	-	CASRFRGSYNEQFF	TGTGCCAGCAGGTTTCGGGGTTCCTACAATGAGCAGTTCTTC
TRBV19	TRBJ1-5	-	-	CASSIFVGNQPQHF	TGTGCCAGTAGTATATTCGTGGGAAATCAGCCCCAGCATTTT
TRBV5-1	TRBJ1-4	-	once	CASSLGGKNEKLFF	TGCGCCAGCAGTTTGGGAGGGAAAAATGAAAAACTGTTTTTT
TRBV5-1	TRBJ2-7	TRBD1	-	CASSLGGTGSYEQYF	TGCGCCAGCAGCTTGGGCGGGACAGGGTCCTACGAGCAGTACTTC
TRBV6-5	TRBJ1-6	-	-	CASSPGQGAPSPLHF	TGTGCCAGCAGTCCTGGGCAAGGGGCGCCTTCACCCCTCCACTTT
TRBV30	TRBJ2-3	-	few	CAWSHYMTSTDTQYF	TGTGCCTGGAGCCACTACATGACTAGCACAGATACGCAGTATTTT
TRBV2	TRBJ2-3	-	few	CASTPDLLGADTQYF	TGTGCCAGCACCCCGGACCTATTGGGAGCAGATACGCAGTATTTT